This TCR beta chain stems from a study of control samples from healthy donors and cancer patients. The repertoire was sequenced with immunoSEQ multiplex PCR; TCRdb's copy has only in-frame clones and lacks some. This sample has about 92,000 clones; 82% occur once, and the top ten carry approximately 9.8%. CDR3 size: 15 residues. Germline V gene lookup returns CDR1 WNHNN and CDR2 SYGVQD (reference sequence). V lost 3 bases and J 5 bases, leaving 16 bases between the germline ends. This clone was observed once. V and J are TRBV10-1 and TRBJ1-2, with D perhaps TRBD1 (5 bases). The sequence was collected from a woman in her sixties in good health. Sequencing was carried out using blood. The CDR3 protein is CASSDDRQGAYGYTF. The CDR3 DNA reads TGCGCCAGCAGTGATGATCGGCAGGGAGCGTATGGCTACACCTTC.